This T cell receptor (beta chain) was captured by sequencing in a study of neoadjuvant nivolumab and ipilimumab in lung cancer. Study-wide background: Patients got nivolumab 3 mg/kg on days 1, 15 and 29; combination added ipilimumab 1 mg/kg day 1. Study-wide findings and caveats: Resected tumors had greater TCR richness and clonality than uninvolved lung. Only two of four nivolumab-treated tumors gained richness and clonality by surgery. Only a single major-pathologic-response sample was available for clonality analysis.

This clone came up once. Its specificity is unknown. V was clipped by 2 bases and J by 5 bases; unmatched bases: 11. Per germline, CDR1 KGHSH and CDR2 LQKENI. This CDR3 comprises 18 residues. Repertoires were generated with immunoSEQ multiplex PCR, while TCRdb's copy carries only in-frame clones and drops some. Here the sample spans approximately 30,000 clones, approximately 85% being singletons. This TCR was sampled from an adult with non-small cell lung cancer. Sequencing used tumor tissue, obtained after neoadjuvant nivolumab, alone or with ipilimumab, at or shortly before surgery. V is TRBV18 and J is TRBJ2-1, with 11 bases aligning to TRBD1. CDR3 sequence reads: CASSPKAPGQGEDNEQFF. The CDR3 coding sequence is TGTGCCAGCTCACCAAAAGCCCCGGGACAGGGGGAGGACAATGAGCAGTTCTTC. The variable domain in full, with the rest retrieved from reference TRBV18 and TRBJ2-1, is NAGVMQNPRHLVRRRGQEARLRCSPMKGHSHVYWYRQLPEEGLKFMVYLQKENIIDESGMPKERFSAEFPKEGPSILRIQQVVRGDSAAYFCASSPKAPGQGEDNEQFFGPGTRLTVL.